The present T cell receptor beta chain was sequenced within a study of T cell clonality in common variable immunodeficiency. General study points: Compared with healthy controls, CVID subjects showed increased TCRbeta clonality, mostly in about a third. Fewer deletions and N-nucleotide insertions were reportedly seen in common variable immunodeficiency TCR beta sequences.

The CDR3 contains 17 residues. J lost 8 bases, V lost 4 bases, and 13 bases had no gene match. Germline V gives CDR1 MNHEY, CDR2 SVGEGT. This clone was recorded many times. The antigen remains unidentified. The read gets to within 3 residues of the CDR3 end, and the germline J gene fills in the rest. Profiling relied on immunoSEQ multiplex PCR, and the TCRdb table lists in-frame clones only, not all of them. The data show 15,000 to 20,000 clones, with none appearing a single time. Most patients and controls had Caucasian heritage. The sequence derives from a human donor with common variable immunodeficiency. The gene calls are TRBV6-2 or TRBV6-3 and TRBJ2-1, with TRBD2 identical over 11 bases. Material: peripheral blood mononuclear cells. The covered CDR3 bases are TGTGCCAGCAGTTCCCCGGCTAGCGGGAGGTCGTTGGATGAG. Amino acids: CASSSPASGRSLDE. The full CDR3 sequence reads CASSSPASGRSLDEQFF.